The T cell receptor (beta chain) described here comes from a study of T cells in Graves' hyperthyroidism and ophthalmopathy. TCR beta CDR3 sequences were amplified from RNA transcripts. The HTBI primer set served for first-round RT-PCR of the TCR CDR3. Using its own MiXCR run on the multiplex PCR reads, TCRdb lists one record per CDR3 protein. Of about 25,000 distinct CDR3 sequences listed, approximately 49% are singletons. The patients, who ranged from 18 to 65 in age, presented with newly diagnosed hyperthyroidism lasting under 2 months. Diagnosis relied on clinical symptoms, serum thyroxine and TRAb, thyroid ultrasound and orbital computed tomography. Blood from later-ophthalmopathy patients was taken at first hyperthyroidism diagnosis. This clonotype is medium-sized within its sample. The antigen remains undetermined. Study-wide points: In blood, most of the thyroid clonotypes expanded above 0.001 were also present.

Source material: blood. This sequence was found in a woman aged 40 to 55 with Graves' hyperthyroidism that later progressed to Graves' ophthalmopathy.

The CDR3 DNA is TGTGCCAGCAGGAAGGGGCCAGGGGATGGCTACACCTTC. The encoded protein is CASRKGPGDGYTF. The chain links TRBV2 to TRBJ1-2; tentatively, D is TRBD1 (6 bases). This CDR3 has 13 residues. Germline CDR1 and CDR2: SNHLY and FYNNEI. Trimming stripped 6 bases from V and 6 bases from J, with 14 bases between.